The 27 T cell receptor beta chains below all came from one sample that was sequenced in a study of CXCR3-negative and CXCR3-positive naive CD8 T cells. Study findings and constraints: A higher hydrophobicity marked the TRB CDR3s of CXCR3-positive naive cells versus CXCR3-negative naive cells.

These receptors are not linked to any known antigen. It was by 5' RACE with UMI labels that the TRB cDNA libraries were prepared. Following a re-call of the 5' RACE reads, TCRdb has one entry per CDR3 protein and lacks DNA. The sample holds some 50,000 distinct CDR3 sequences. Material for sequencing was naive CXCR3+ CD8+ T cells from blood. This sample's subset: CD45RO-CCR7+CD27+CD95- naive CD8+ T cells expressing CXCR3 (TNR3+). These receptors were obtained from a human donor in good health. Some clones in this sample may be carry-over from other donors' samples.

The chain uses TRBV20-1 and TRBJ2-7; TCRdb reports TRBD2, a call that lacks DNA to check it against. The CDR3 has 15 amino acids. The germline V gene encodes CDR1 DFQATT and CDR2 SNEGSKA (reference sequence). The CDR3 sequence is CSARDFRVGVHEQYF.

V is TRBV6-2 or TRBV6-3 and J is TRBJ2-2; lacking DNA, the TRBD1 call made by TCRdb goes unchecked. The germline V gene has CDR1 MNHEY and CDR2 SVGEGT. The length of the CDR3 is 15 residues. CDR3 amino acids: CASSSWGSNTGELFF.

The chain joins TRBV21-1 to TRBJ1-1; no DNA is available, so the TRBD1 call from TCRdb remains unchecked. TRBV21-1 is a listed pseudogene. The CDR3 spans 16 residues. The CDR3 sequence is CASSQKGGDLNTEAFF.

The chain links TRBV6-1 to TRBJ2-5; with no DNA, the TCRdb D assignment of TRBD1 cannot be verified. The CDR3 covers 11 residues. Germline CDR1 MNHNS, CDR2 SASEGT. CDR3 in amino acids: CACRGPETQYF.

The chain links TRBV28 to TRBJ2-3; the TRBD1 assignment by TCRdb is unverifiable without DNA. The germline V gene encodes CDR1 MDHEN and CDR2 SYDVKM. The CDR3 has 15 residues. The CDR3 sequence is CASSPSQGATDTQYF.

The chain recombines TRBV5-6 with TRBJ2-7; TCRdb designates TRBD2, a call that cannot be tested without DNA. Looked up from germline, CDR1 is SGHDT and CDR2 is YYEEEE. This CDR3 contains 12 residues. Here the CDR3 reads CASSLLLVEQYF.

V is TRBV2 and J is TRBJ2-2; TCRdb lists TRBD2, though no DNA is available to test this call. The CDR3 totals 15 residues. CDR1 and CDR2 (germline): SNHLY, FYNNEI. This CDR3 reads CASRAHRLNTGELFF.

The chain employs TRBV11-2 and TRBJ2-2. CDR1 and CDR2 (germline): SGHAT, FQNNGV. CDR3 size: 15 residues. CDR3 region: CASSLIGSATGELFF.

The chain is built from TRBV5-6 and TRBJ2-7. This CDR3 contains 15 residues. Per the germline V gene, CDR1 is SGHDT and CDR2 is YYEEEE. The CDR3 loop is CASSWGIGTTYEQYF.

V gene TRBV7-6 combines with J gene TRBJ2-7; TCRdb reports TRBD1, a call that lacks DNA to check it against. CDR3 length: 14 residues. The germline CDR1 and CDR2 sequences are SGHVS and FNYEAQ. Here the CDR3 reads CASSSRDSSSEQYF.

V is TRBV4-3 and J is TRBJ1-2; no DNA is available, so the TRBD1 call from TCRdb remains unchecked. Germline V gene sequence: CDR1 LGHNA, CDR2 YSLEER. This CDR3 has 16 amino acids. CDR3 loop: CASSQDRLQGYYGYTF.

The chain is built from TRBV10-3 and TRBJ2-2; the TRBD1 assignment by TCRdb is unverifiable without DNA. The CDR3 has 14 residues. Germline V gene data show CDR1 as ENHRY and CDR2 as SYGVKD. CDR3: CAITGQSNTGELFF.

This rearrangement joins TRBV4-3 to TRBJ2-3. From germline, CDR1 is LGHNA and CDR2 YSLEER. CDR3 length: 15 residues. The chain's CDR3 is CASSQDRIGTDTQYF.

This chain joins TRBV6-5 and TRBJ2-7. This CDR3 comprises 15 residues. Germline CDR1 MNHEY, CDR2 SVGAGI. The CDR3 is CASSDSSGLLYEQYF.

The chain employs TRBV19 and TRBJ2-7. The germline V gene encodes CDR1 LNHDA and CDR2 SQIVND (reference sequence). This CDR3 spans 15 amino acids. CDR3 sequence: CASSIFMGVSYEQYF.

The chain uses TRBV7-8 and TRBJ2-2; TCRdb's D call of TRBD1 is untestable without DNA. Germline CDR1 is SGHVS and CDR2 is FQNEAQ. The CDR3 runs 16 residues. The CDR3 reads CASSLPQVRETGELFF.

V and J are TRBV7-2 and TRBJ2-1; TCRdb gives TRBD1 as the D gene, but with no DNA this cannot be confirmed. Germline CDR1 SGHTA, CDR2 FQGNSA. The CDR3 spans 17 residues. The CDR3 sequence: CASSASFGAGVYREQFF.

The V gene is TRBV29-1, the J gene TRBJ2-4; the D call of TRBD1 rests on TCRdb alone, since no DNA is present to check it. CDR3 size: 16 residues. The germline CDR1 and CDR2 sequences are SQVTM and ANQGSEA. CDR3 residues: CSVEDPGVFAKDIQYF.

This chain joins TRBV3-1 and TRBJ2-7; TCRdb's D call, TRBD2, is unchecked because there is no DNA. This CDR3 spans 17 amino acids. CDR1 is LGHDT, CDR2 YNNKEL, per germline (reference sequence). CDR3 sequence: CASSQDLGLAYPYEQYF.

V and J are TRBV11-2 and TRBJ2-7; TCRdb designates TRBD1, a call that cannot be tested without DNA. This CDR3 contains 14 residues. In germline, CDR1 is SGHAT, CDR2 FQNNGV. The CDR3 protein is CASSYGQGSYEQYF.

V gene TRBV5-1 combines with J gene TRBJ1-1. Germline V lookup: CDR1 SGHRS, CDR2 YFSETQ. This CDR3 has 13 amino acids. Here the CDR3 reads CASSFAGNTEAFF.

The CDR3 protein is CASSLDGSYEQYF. The chain is built from TRBV7-9 and TRBJ2-7. This CDR3 has 13 amino acids. CDR1 and CDR2 (germline): SEHNR, FQNEAQ (reference sequence).

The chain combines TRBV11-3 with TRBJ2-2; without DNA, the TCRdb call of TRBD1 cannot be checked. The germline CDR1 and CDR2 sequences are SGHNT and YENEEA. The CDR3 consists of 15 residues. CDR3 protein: CASSHPDSNTGELFF.

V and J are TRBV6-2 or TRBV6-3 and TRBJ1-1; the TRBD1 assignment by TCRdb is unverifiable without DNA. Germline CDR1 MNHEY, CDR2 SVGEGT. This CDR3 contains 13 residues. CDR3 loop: CASIGPGHTEAFF.

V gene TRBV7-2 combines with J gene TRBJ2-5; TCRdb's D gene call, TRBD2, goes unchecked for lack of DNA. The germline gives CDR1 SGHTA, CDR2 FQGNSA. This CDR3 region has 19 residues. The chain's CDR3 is CASSLAETSGGARRETQYF.

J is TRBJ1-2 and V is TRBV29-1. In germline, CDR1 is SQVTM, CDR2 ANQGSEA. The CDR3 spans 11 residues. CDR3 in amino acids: CSVADPPGYTF.

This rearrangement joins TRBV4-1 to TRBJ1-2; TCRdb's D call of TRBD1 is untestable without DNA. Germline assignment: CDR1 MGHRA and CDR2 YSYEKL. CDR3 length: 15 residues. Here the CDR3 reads CASSQDRGGGVGYTF.